The rows below give T cell receptor beta chains drawn from one sample of a study of blood T cell repertoires in COVID-19. Clones were read by immunoSEQ multiplex PCR, and TCRdb kept only the in-frame ones, dropping some. Of 94,000 or so clones in the sample, more than 75% are singletons; the top ten hold around 4.9%. The sequencing input was peripheral blood. These receptors all come from a woman older than 75 with active COVID-19. CDR3s include the opening cysteine and the closing phenylalanine or tryptophan. A D gene is named only where the DNA matches it firmly. A clone size is listed for some rows: how often the clone was seen (once, few, many), or a class if it is expanded.

V gene: TRBV7-9; CDR3 length: 16; D gene: NA; clone size: NA; J gene: TRBJ2-7; CDR3 DNA: TGTGCCAGCAGCTTGCAGGGCCGGGGGAGGCCCTACGAGCAGTACTTC; CDR3 protein: CASSLQGRGRPYEQYF
V gene: TRBV4-1; CDR3 length: 14; D gene: TRBD2; clone size: NA; J gene: TRBJ2-1; CDR3 DNA: TGCGCCAGCAGCCCCGGGACTAGCGCCAATGAGCAGTTCTTC; CDR3 protein: CASSPGTSANEQFF
V gene: TRBV18; CDR3 length: 13; D gene: TRBD1; clone size: once; J gene: TRBJ2-4; CDR3 DNA: TGTGCCAGCTCACGAGGACAGGGGGACATTCAGTACTTC; CDR3 protein: CASSRGQGDIQYF
V gene: TRBV18; CDR3 length: 14; D gene: NA; clone size: NA; J gene: TRBJ2-5; CDR3 DNA: TGTGCCAGCTCGAGGGCGCTGAACCAAGAGACCCAGTACTTC; CDR3 protein: CASSRALNQETQYF
V gene: TRBV24-1; CDR3 length: 17; D gene: TRBD1; clone size: NA; J gene: TRBJ1-2; CDR3 DNA: TGTGCCACCAGTCATGGACAGGGGACCGGAATTAACTATGGCTACACCTTC; CDR3 protein: CATSHGQGTGINYGYTF
V gene: TRBV19; CDR3 length: 17; D gene: TRBD2; clone size: NA; J gene: TRBJ2-1; CDR3 DNA: TGTGCCAGTAGTATAGGCCCGGGACTAGGGGGGGGGAATGAGCAGTTCTTC; CDR3 protein: CASSIGPGLGGGNEQFF
V gene: TRBV29-1; CDR3 length: 12; D gene: NA; clone size: NA; J gene: TRBJ2-7; CDR3 DNA: TGCAGCGTTGGCCATATTGGGCGCGAGCAGTACTTC; CDR3 protein: CSVGHIGREQYF
V gene: TRBV7-3; CDR3 length: 20; D gene: NA; clone size: NA; J gene: TRBJ1-2; CDR3 DNA: TGTGCCAGCAGCTTAACGGCCTCGGCTTATTCCCTAGACTTTATCGGAGGCTACACCTTC; CDR3 protein: CASSLTASAYSLDFIGGYTF
V gene: TRBV19; CDR3 length: 15; D gene: NA; clone size: NA; J gene: TRBJ2-2; CDR3 DNA: TGTGCCAGTAGTATGGAGGCCGGATTCACCGGGGAGCTGTTTTTT; CDR3 protein: CASSMEAGFTGELFF
V gene: TRBV7-3; CDR3 length: 15; D gene: NA; clone size: NA; J gene: TRBJ2-3; CDR3 DNA: TGTGCCAGCAGCTTAAATGGACACCCCACAGATACGCAGTATTTT; CDR3 protein: CASSLNGHPTDTQYF
V gene: TRBV19; CDR3 length: 15; D gene: NA; clone size: once; J gene: TRBJ1-5; CDR3 DNA: TGTGCCAGTAGTGGGACGGGAGGCGGCAATCAGCCCCAGCATTTT; CDR3 protein: CASSGTGGGNQPQHF
V gene: TRBV7-8; CDR3 length: 14; D gene: NA; clone size: NA; J gene: TRBJ2-5; CDR3 DNA: TGTGCCAGCAGCTTAACACGGCGGGCGGAGACCCAGTACTTC; CDR3 protein: CASSLTRRAETQYF
V gene: TRBV12-3/TRBV12-4; CDR3 length: 13; D gene: NA; clone size: NA; J gene: TRBJ2-7; CDR3 DNA: TGTGCCAGCAGCCAACACCCATTGGGGGCCGGGTACTTC; CDR3 protein: CASSQHPLGAGYF
V gene: TRBV3-1/TRBV3-2; CDR3 length: 14; D gene: NA; clone size: NA; J gene: TRBJ1-2; CDR3 DNA: TGTGCCAGCAGCCAAGAACAGCTCAACTATGGCTACACCTTC; CDR3 protein: CASSQEQLNYGYTF
V gene: TRBV14; CDR3 length: 16; D gene: TRBD2; clone size: NA; J gene: TRBJ2-1; CDR3 DNA: TGTGCCAGCAGCCACACTCCCCGTAGCGGGAGGGATGAGCAGTTCTTC; CDR3 protein: CASSHTPRSGRDEQFF
V gene: TRBV21-1; CDR3 length: 20; D gene: NA; clone size: NA; J gene: TRBJ2-1; CDR3 DNA: TGTGCCAGCAGCAAAACGGGATATCCTCTGGCGGACAGCTCCTACAATGAGCAGTTCTTC; CDR3 protein: CASSKTGYPLADSSYNEQFF
V gene: TRBV7-9; CDR3 length: 19; D gene: NA; clone size: few; J gene: TRBJ2-6; CDR3 DNA: TGTGCCAGCAGAGTCAGAAAACAGGGATCGTTGTATGGGGCCAACGTCCTGACTTTC; CDR3 protein: CASRVRKQGSLYGANVLTF
V gene: TRBV7-2; CDR3 length: 14; D gene: NA; clone size: NA; J gene: TRBJ2-7; CDR3 DNA: TGTGCCAGCAGCTCGCAGGCGGGCAGCTACGAGCAGTACTTC; CDR3 protein: CASSSQAGSYEQYF
V gene: TRBV5-1; CDR3 length: 15; D gene: TRBD2; clone size: NA; J gene: TRBJ2-1; CDR3 DNA: TGCGCCAGCAGCTCTCTAGCGGGAGTCTACAATGAGCAGTTCTTC; CDR3 protein: CASSSLAGVYNEQFF
V gene: TRBV5-1; CDR3 length: 18; D gene: NA; clone size: NA; J gene: TRBJ2-5; CDR3 DNA: TGCGCCAGCAGCTTGGCCCCGGTCACGGGAGCTTCAGGCCAGACCCAGTACTTC; CDR3 protein: CASSLAPVTGASGQTQYF
V gene: TRBV2; CDR3 length: 13; D gene: TRBD2; clone size: NA; J gene: TRBJ2-5; CDR3 DNA: TGTGCCAGCAGTCGACTAGCCCAAGGGGCCCAGTACTTC; CDR3 protein: CASSRLAQGAQYF
V gene: TRBV2; CDR3 length: 14; D gene: NA; clone size: once; J gene: TRBJ1-5; CDR3 DNA: TGTGCCAGCAGTGTCGCGACAGGCAATCAGCCCCAGCATTTT; CDR3 protein: CASSVATGNQPQHF
V gene: TRBV25-1; CDR3 length: 15; D gene: TRBD2; clone size: NA; J gene: TRBJ2-1; CDR3 DNA: TGTGCCAGCAACCGGGGGCGGCCCGGGGGGGATGAGCAGTTCTTC; CDR3 protein: CASNRGRPGGDEQFF
V gene: TRBV24-1; CDR3 length: 15; D gene: TRBD2; clone size: NA; J gene: TRBJ2-5; CDR3 DNA: TGTGCCACCAGTGATTCTAGCGGGAGGAGGGAGACCCAGTACTTC; CDR3 protein: CATSDSSGRRETQYF
V gene: TRBV28; CDR3 length: 16; D gene: TRBD2; clone size: NA; J gene: TRBJ2-5; CDR3 DNA: TGTGCCAGCAGTTTTTCCGGGACTAGCGGGCAAGAGACCCAGTACTTC; CDR3 protein: CASSFSGTSGQETQYF
V gene: TRBV12-3/TRBV12-4; CDR3 length: 12; D gene: TRBD2; clone size: NA; J gene: TRBJ2-3; CDR3 DNA: TGTGCCAGCAGTAGCGGGAGGGATACGCAGTATTTT; CDR3 protein: CASSSGRDTQYF
V gene: TRBV11-2; CDR3 length: 14; D gene: TRBD2; clone size: NA; J gene: TRBJ2-1; CDR3 DNA: TGTGCCAGCAGCCCGGGACTAGGGTACAATGAGCAGTTCTTC; CDR3 protein: CASSPGLGYNEQFF
V gene: TRBV4-3; CDR3 length: 14; D gene: NA; clone size: NA; J gene: TRBJ1-5; CDR3 DNA: TGCGCCAGCAGCCCCAGGACAGATAATCAGCCCCAGCATTTT; CDR3 protein: CASSPRTDNQPQHF